This T cell receptor beta chain was identified during a study of OX40 agonist ivuxolimab in advanced cancers. The wider study: The treatment was a fully human IgG2 OX40 agonist, ivuxolimab. Prior anti-PD-1, anti-PD-L1 or anti-CTLA-4 therapy was allowed; 40% had some.

Libraries were prepared by immunoSEQ multiplex PCR; TCRdb keeps only in-frame clonotypes and omits some of them. This table has approximately 38,000 clones, 70% to 85% appearing once. The table lists this clone with a few counts. Its antigen is unknown. V was pared by 0 bases and J by 10 bases, with 12 bases between. The CDR3 covers 14 residues. CDR1 MNHEY and CDR2 SVGAGI come from the germline V gene. Broader study findings: There were, on average, more expanded clones in CD8+ T cells than in CD4+.

V is TRBV6-5 and J is TRBJ1-4; D unresolved. This receptor was identified in an adult with an advanced solid tumor such as melanoma, head and neck, liver or kidney cancer. The sample here was CD4+ or CD8+ T cells sorted from blood, taken in a trial of the OX40 agonist ivuxolimab. The CDR3 region is CASSYSEVGRKLFF. CDR3 nucleotides: TGTGCCAGCAGTTACTCGGAAGTCGGTAGAAAACTGTTTTTT.